This T cell receptor (beta chain) is drawn from a study of blood T cell repertoires in COVID-19. Study-wide context: In each case, the material was cDNA or gDNA derived from T cells, B-cell-depleted T cells, or PBMCs.

Source study methods: Estimates of nucleated cell counts were drawn from the amplification of reference gene primers. TCRdb keeps only in-frame clones here, not all; method: immunoSEQ multiplex PCR. From that table come the V and J calls and clone size; the DNA was used to work out D and trimming. The table lists 270,000 or so clones, less than 85% of them singletons. In this sample, this clone turned up a few times. The V gene's germline CDR1 is LNHNV and CDR2 YYDKDF (reference sequence). The CDR3 has 13 residues. V was clipped by 0 bases and J by 2 bases, with 4 bases between them. The chain carries TRBV15 and TRBJ1-2, with D hard to call. The clonotype comes from a woman under 30 with acute or convalescent COVID-19. Material: peripheral blood. CDR3 loop: CATSRDRNYGYTF. CDR3 coding DNA: TGTGCCACCAGCAGAGACAGAAACTATGGCTACACCTTC.